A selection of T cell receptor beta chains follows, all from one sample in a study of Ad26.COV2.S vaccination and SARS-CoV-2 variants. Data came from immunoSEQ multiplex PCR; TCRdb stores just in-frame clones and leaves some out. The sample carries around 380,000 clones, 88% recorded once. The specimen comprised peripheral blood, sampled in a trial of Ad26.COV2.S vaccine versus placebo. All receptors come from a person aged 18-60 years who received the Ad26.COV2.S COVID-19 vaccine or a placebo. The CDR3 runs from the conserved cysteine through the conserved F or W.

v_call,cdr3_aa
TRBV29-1,CSVGTSGETQYF
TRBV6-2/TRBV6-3,CASSYTGRDYGYTF
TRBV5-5,CASSWTAASYNEQFF
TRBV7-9,CASSLGHAVSEKLFF
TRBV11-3,CASSLAGGETQYF
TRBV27,CASSLSDNYEQYF
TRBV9,CASSVKPEPRIGGENTEAFF
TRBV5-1,CASEGNRQDQGDTEAFF
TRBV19,CASSDIGDRSNQPQHF
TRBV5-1,CASSLEAGDTEAFF
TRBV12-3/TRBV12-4,CASRGPTDTQYF
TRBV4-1,CASSQFRDGFSGELFF
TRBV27,CASSLSSSNTEAFF
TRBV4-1,CASSQVGRGIGTDTQYF
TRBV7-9,CASSLGGAPTGQYF
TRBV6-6,CASSYDRGTRETQYF
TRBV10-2,CASSETGSTEAFF
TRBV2,CASMWTDGAPQHF
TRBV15,CAKNDRANYGYTF
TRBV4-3,CASSQVRQGADTQYF
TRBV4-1,CASSDLAATQYF
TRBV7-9,CASSLEEVGRRGNSPLHF
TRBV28,CASRYRVVAEAFF
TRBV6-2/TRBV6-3,CASSYDTLYGYTF
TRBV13,CASSFRNTEKLFF
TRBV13,CASSPGWGKQETQYF
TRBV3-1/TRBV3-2,CASSQDPQGVGEQYF
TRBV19,CASKEVPGANVLTF
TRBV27,CASSRQGATYNSPLHF
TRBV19,CASSLQTRSEKLFF
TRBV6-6,CASSYDSSYEQYF
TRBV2,CASSLNRGRSYGYTF
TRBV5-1,CASSRGTSTDTQYF
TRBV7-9,CASSASGGEAFF
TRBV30,CACSRQGIYGYTF
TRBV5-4,CASSLGQLSSGNTIYF
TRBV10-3,CAINAGGHQPQHF
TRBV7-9,CASSSGPGGELFF
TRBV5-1,CASSEGHRDKNAEAFF
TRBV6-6,CASSYSGASSGNTIYF
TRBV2,CASSGVEGLNTEAFF
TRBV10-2,CASSGGSRQDPNYGYTF
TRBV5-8,CASSGPGLARNEQFF
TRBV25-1,CASSGDRANGYTF
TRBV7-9,CASSFYMNTEAFF
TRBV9,CASTGLTNTEAFF
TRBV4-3,CASSQDGRPDNEQFF
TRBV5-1,CASSLEGALNTEAFF
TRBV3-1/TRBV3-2,CASSQDLDADTQYF
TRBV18,CASSPAEGYTF
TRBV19,CASIGLANYGYTF